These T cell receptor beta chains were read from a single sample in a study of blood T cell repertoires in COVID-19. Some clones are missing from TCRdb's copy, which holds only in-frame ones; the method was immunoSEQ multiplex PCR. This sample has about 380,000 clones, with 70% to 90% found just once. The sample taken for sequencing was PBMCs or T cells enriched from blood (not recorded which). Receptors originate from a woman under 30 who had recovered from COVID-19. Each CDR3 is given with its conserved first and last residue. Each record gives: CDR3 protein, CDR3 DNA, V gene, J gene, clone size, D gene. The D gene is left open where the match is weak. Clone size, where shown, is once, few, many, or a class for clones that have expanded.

cdr3_aa: CAWSVEGALGYGYTF; cdr3_nt: TGTGCCTGGAGTGTGGAGGGGGCGCTGGGCTATGGCTACACCTTC; v_call: TRBV30; j_call: TRBJ1-2; clone_size: .; d_call: TRBD1
cdr3_aa: CASSSGGAGDTEAFF; cdr3_nt: TGTGCCAGCAGCTCGGGGGGCGCAGGAGACACTGAAGCTTTCTTT; v_call: TRBV11-3; j_call: TRBJ1-1; clone_size: few; d_call: .
cdr3_aa: CASPRGNTDTQYF; cdr3_nt: TGTGCCAGCCCCAGGGGAAACACAGATACGCAGTATTTT; v_call: TRBV19; j_call: TRBJ2-3; clone_size: .; d_call: .
cdr3_aa: CASSRLTATNTEAFF; cdr3_nt: TGCGCCAGCAGCCGACTGACAGCGACGAACACTGAAGCTTTCTTT; v_call: TRBV5-1; j_call: TRBJ1-1; clone_size: .; d_call: .
cdr3_aa: CASSLEGSGTEAFF; cdr3_nt: TGCGCCAGCAGCTTGGAGGGGTCGGGCACTGAAGCTTTCTTT; v_call: TRBV5-1; j_call: TRBJ1-1; clone_size: .; d_call: .
cdr3_aa: CASSQDWADSGNTIYF; cdr3_nt: TGTGCCAGCAGCCAAGATTGGGCAGACTCTGGAAACACCATATATTTT; v_call: TRBV3-1/TRBV3-2; j_call: TRBJ1-3; clone_size: .; d_call: .
cdr3_aa: CAISEAGLNQPQHF; cdr3_nt: TGTGCCATCAGTGAGGCGGGTCTCAATCAGCCCCAGCATTTT; v_call: TRBV10-3; j_call: TRBJ1-5; clone_size: .; d_call: .
cdr3_aa: CASSPPMGEGYTF; cdr3_nt: TGTGCCAGCAGCCCTCCAATGGGGGAGGGGTACACCTTC; v_call: TRBV5-7; j_call: TRBJ1-2; clone_size: .; d_call: .
cdr3_aa: CASRYLGQGARQPQHF; cdr3_nt: TGTGCCAGCAGGTACCTGGGACAGGGGGCAAGGCAGCCCCAGCATTTT; v_call: TRBV28; j_call: TRBJ1-5; clone_size: .; d_call: TRBD1
cdr3_aa: CASSYFDAGEQYF; cdr3_nt: TGTGCCAGCAGTTACTTCGATGCGGGGGAGCAGTACTTC; v_call: TRBV27; j_call: TRBJ2-7; clone_size: .; d_call: .
cdr3_aa: CASSYSNSGNTEAFF; cdr3_nt: TGTGCCAGCAGTTACTCGAATTCAGGCAACACTGAAGCTTTCTTT; v_call: TRBV6-5; j_call: TRBJ1-1; clone_size: once; d_call: .
cdr3_aa: CASSREISTDTQYF; cdr3_nt: TGTGCCAGCAGCCGGGAAATTAGCACAGATACGCAGTATTTT; v_call: TRBV6-5; j_call: TRBJ2-3; clone_size: .; d_call: .
cdr3_aa: CASSLVPGVGNQPQHF; cdr3_nt: TGTGCCAGCAGCTTAGTCCCGGGGGTGGGCAATCAGCCCCAGCATTTT; v_call: TRBV7-2; j_call: TRBJ1-5; clone_size: .; d_call: .
cdr3_aa: CASKQGSNYGYTF; cdr3_nt: TGTGCCAGCAAGCAGGGGTCTAACTATGGCTACACCTTC; v_call: TRBV6-5; j_call: TRBJ1-2; clone_size: .; d_call: .
cdr3_aa: CASSLKERLADGKDNEQFF; cdr3_nt: TGTGCCAGCAGCTTAAAAGAGAGACTAGCGGATGGGAAGGACAATGAGCAGTTCTTC; v_call: TRBV7-3; j_call: TRBJ2-1; clone_size: .; d_call: TRBD2
cdr3_aa: CASSSGLRTGELFF; cdr3_nt: TGTGCCAGCAGCTCGGGACTTCGCACCGGGGAGCTGTTTTTT; v_call: TRBV7-3; j_call: TRBJ2-2; clone_size: .; d_call: .
cdr3_aa: CASSPGGPEQYF; cdr3_nt: TGTGCCAGCTCCCCCGGGGGGCCCGAGCAGTACTTC; v_call: TRBV18; j_call: TRBJ2-7; clone_size: once; d_call: .
cdr3_aa: CASSSGTGGDGYTF; cdr3_nt: TGCGCCAGCAGCTCCGGGACAGGGGGCGATGGCTACACCTTC; v_call: TRBV5-1; j_call: TRBJ1-2; clone_size: few; d_call: TRBD1
cdr3_aa: CASSQDVTAIFGGYTF; cdr3_nt: TGCGCCAGCAGCCAAGATGTGACAGCAATTTTTGGAGGCTACACCTTC; v_call: TRBV4-1; j_call: TRBJ1-2; clone_size: .; d_call: .
cdr3_aa: CASSSGPGHLSYEQYF; cdr3_nt: TGTGCCAGCAGCTCTGGTCCAGGGCACCTCTCCTACGAGCAGTACTTC; v_call: TRBV7-9; j_call: TRBJ2-7; clone_size: .; d_call: .
cdr3_aa: CATRDGVRPYEQYF; cdr3_nt: TGTGCCACTCGAGACGGAGTCAGACCCTACGAGCAGTACTTC; v_call: TRBV28; j_call: TRBJ2-7; clone_size: .; d_call: .
cdr3_aa: CASSRRVTSGSTDTQYF; cdr3_nt: TGCGCCAGCAGCCGGAGAGTTACTAGCGGGAGCACAGATACGCAGTATTTT; v_call: TRBV4-1; j_call: TRBJ2-3; clone_size: once; d_call: TRBD2
cdr3_aa: CASSHLAGRTSTDTQYF; cdr3_nt: TGCGCCAGCAGCCACCTAGCGGGGAGAACTAGCACAGATACGCAGTATTTT; v_call: TRBV4-3; j_call: TRBJ2-3; clone_size: .; d_call: TRBD2
cdr3_aa: CASSVWTGGAYGYTF; cdr3_nt: TGTGCCAGCAGCGTTTGGACAGGGGGAGCTTATGGCTACACCTTC; v_call: TRBV9; j_call: TRBJ1-2; clone_size: .; d_call: TRBD1
cdr3_aa: CASSWGQETEAFF; cdr3_nt: TGTGCCAGCAGCTGGGGACAGGAAACTGAAGCTTTCTTT; v_call: TRBV5-4; j_call: TRBJ1-1; clone_size: .; d_call: TRBD1